This paragraph reports one T cell receptor beta chain. This entry comes from a study of T cell changes during pregnancy in multiple sclerosis. The V and J ends lost 4 bases and 3 bases, in that order; junction bases with no gene match: 4. From germline, CDR1 is SGHTA and CDR2 FQGTGA. The CDR3 contains 16 residues. Sequenced by immunoSEQ multiplex PCR; TCRdb stores in-frame clones only, minus some. The data hold approximately 80,000 clones, with about 95% observed a single time. This TCR came from a female donor with multiple sclerosis, enrolled in a pregnancy study. Sequences were derived from peripheral blood, sampled in the third trimester of pregnancy. This chain joins TRBV7-3 and TRBJ2-2; 11 bases agree with TRBD2. CDR3 bases: TGTGCCAGCAGCTCCGCTAGCGGGGGGTACACCGGGGAGCTGTTTTTT. Its translation is CASSSASGGYTGELFF.